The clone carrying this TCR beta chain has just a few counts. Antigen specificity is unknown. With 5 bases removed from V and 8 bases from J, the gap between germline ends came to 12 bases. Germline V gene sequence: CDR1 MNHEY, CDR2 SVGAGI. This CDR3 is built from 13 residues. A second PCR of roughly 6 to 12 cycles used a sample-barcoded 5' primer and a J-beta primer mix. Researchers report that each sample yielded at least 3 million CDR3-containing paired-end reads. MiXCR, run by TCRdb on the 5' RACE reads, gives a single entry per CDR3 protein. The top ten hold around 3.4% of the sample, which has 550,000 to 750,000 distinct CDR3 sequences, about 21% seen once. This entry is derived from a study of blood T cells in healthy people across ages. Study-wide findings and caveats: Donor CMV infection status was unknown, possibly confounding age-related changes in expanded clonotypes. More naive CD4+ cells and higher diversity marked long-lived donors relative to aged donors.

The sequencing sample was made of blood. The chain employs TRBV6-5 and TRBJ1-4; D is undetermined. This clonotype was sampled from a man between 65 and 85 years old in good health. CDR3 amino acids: CASSPLSGEKLFF. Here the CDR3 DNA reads TGTGCCAGCAGTCCACTTTCTGGGGAAAAACTGTTTTTT.